This T cell receptor (beta chain) derives from a study of PD-1 blockade in mismatch repair-deficient tumors (dated by TCRdb to about 2017). The study in broad terms: Between late 2013 and 2016, approximately 90 consecutive patients with about 12 mismatch repair-deficient cancer types, all previously treated and progressing, were enrolled in the trial. Tumor-associated T cell clones were tracked in the peripheral blood of patients responding to PD-1 blockade by deep sequencing of TCR CDR3 regions. Beyond this particular receptor, the publication reports: After pembrolizumab, tumor-resident clones, which were often undetectable in blood before treatment, expanded rapidly and then contracted, generally ahead of radiologic responses.

Mismatch repair deficiency was established in every enrolled patient by polymerase chain reaction or immunohistochemistry. Three patients who responded to pembrolizumab therapy underwent TCR sequencing. The phase II trial prospectively evaluated PD-1 blockade with pembrolizumab in advanced mismatch repair-deficient cancers, independent of tissue of origin. Serial peripheral blood T cell samples were collected before and at multiple times after starting PD-1 blockade. The timing of each blood sample was reported as weeks after the first dose of pembrolizumab. On this clone: What antigen it recognizes has not been identified. There are no base qualities to consult, and no much larger clone falls within one base.

The library was built by means of the immunoSEQ multiplex PCR assay. TCRdb provides this immuneACCESS table in a form limited to in-frame rearrangements. Some clones are lacking; in checked studies, under half of them reflect an unresolved V gene, and why the rest are absent is not known. The sample profile shows over 30,000 clones; 65% to 85% of them were found once. Of the sample, approximately 3.1% falls within the top ten clones. The junction shows trimming of 0 bases on V and 2 bases on J, plus 16 bases between the germline ends. The CDR3 has 17 amino acids, counting the end cysteine and phenylalanine. The CDR3 DNA has 51 bases and is translated from base 1. Sequences MNHEY (CDR1) and SMNVEV (CDR2) are obtained from the germline V gene (reference sequence).

Sequences were derived from PBMCs, sampled around 6 weeks after starting pembrolizumab. The chain uses TRBV27 and TRBJ1-2; TRBD1 is perhaps the D gene, given 5 matching bases. The origin of this receptor is an adult with mismatch repair-deficient cancer. The CDR3 region reads CASSLSGALVRNYGYTF. The nucleotides read TGTGCCAGCAGTTTATCAGGGGCTTTGGTGCGGAACTATGGCTACACCTTC.